The rows below give T cell receptor beta chains drawn from one sample of a study of early stage breast cancer tumors. Clones were read by immunoSEQ multiplex PCR, and TCRdb kept only the in-frame ones, dropping some. Counted here are approximately 54,000 clones, over 75% occurring once; the ten biggest clones make up around 3.6%. The source material was blood. These receptors all come from a person aged 40 to 49 with breast cancer. CDR3s include the opening cysteine and the closing phenylalanine or tryptophan. The D gene is left open where the match is weak. Size values are once, few and many counts, or a class for expanded clones, and some rows have none.

d_gene: TRBD1; v_gene: TRBV5-6; abundance: once; j_gene: TRBJ2-7; CDR3nt: TGTGCCAGCAGCGACACAGGGGCGCAGTACTTC; CDR3aa: CASSDTGAQYF
d_gene: .; v_gene: TRBV4-1; abundance: .; j_gene: TRBJ2-7; CDR3nt: TGCGCCAGCAGCCAAGATCTAGTATCCTACGAGCAGTACTTC; CDR3aa: CASSQDLVSYEQYF
d_gene: .; v_gene: TRBV5-4; abundance: .; j_gene: TRBJ1-2; CDR3nt: TGTGCCAGCGGTAGGGGGGGGGACTATGGCTACACCTTC; CDR3aa: CASGRGGDYGYTF
d_gene: .; v_gene: TRBV7-9; abundance: .; j_gene: TRBJ2-1; CDR3nt: TGTGCCAGCAGCCCCCGGTTGGGTAGCGAGCACGAGGCCTACAATGAGCAGTTCTTC; CDR3aa: CASSPRLGSEHEAYNEQFF
d_gene: .; v_gene: TRBV29-1; abundance: .; j_gene: TRBJ2-1; CDR3nt: TGCAGCGTAGGGAGATACAATGAGCAGTTCTTC; CDR3aa: CSVGRYNEQFF
d_gene: .; v_gene: TRBV6-5; abundance: .; j_gene: TRBJ2-7; CDR3nt: TGTGCCAGCAGTTACGCGGCGGGAAGGCTCCCGGGGGAGCAGTACTTC; CDR3aa: CASSYAAGRLPGEQYF
d_gene: .; v_gene: TRBV19; abundance: .; j_gene: TRBJ1-2; CDR3nt: TGTGCCAGCAGGACAACAGGCAACGGCTACACCTTC; CDR3aa: CASRTTGNGYTF
d_gene: TRBD1; v_gene: TRBV4-2; abundance: few; j_gene: TRBJ2-7; CDR3nt: TGTGCCAGCAGCCCCCGGGACAGCTCCTACGAGCAGTACTTC; CDR3aa: CASSPRDSSYEQYF
d_gene: .; v_gene: TRBV29-1; abundance: .; j_gene: TRBJ2-5; CDR3nt: TGCAGCGCTAAGCAACCGGGCCAAGAGACCCAGTACTTC; CDR3aa: CSAKQPGQETQYF
d_gene: .; v_gene: TRBV6-4; abundance: .; j_gene: TRBJ2-7; CDR3nt: TGTGCCAGCAGGGGATCCCTTAGGCCGGAGACCCTCTACGAGCAGTACTTC; CDR3aa: CASRGSLRPETLYEQYF
d_gene: .; v_gene: TRBV7-2; abundance: medium-sized; j_gene: TRBJ1-1; CDR3nt: TGTGCCAGCAGCTTAGATCGAGGACTCACTGAAGCTTTCTTT; CDR3aa: CASSLDRGLTEAFF
d_gene: .; v_gene: TRBV6-6; abundance: few; j_gene: TRBJ1-1; CDR3nt: TGTGCCAGCAGTTACTCAGGGGAGGCAGCTTTCTTT; CDR3aa: CASSYSGEAAFF
d_gene: .; v_gene: TRBV6-1; abundance: .; j_gene: TRBJ2-7; CDR3nt: TGTGCCAGCAGTCACGTTTACGAGCAGTACTTC; CDR3aa: CASSHVYEQYF
d_gene: .; v_gene: TRBV2; abundance: few; j_gene: TRBJ2-7; CDR3nt: TGTGCCAGCAGTCGCGCCTGGGAGCAGTACTTC; CDR3aa: CASSRAWEQYF
d_gene: .; v_gene: TRBV6-1; abundance: .; j_gene: TRBJ1-5; CDR3nt: TGTGCCAGCAGTGAACGGGGGGAAGTCGGCAATCAGCCCCAGCATTTT; CDR3aa: CASSERGEVGNQPQHF
d_gene: .; v_gene: TRBV18; abundance: few; j_gene: TRBJ1-5; CDR3nt: TGTGCCAGCTCACCACTAAGTAATCAGCCCCAGCATTTT; CDR3aa: CASSPLSNQPQHF
d_gene: .; v_gene: TRBV5-6; abundance: .; j_gene: TRBJ2-5; CDR3nt: TGTGCCAGCAGGGCGTGGGGGGCCGAGACCCAGTACTTC; CDR3aa: CASRAWGAETQYF
d_gene: TRBD2; v_gene: TRBV2; abundance: few; j_gene: TRBJ2-1; CDR3nt: TGTGCCAGCAGCCTGACTAGCAACAAGAATGAGCAGTTCTTC; CDR3aa: CASSLTSNKNEQFF
d_gene: .; v_gene: TRBV4-2; abundance: .; j_gene: TRBJ2-1; CDR3nt: TGTGCCAGCAGCCAGAGAAGAGGGGATGAGCAGTTCTTC; CDR3aa: CASSQRRGDEQFF
d_gene: TRBD1; v_gene: TRBV18; abundance: .; j_gene: TRBJ2-7; CDR3nt: TGTGCCAGCTCATTTGGGACAGCCTACGAGCAGTACTTC; CDR3aa: CASSFGTAYEQYF
d_gene: .; v_gene: TRBV23-1; abundance: .; j_gene: TRBJ1-1; CDR3nt: TGCGCCAGCAGTCAATCAGGGTTTAGGGCAGACCCGATTCGGACTGAAGCTTTCTTT; CDR3aa: CASSQSGFRADPIRTEAFF
d_gene: TRBD2; v_gene: TRBV5-1; abundance: .; j_gene: TRBJ2-7; CDR3nt: TGCGCCAGCACACTAGCGGGAGAAGGTGAGCAGTACTTC; CDR3aa: CASTLAGEGEQYF
d_gene: .; v_gene: TRBV19; abundance: .; j_gene: TRBJ1-2; CDR3nt: TGTGCCAGCACCTTAATGGGGGGGACTGGCTACACCTTC; CDR3aa: CASTLMGGTGYTF
d_gene: TRBD2; v_gene: TRBV7-2; abundance: .; j_gene: TRBJ2-1; CDR3nt: TGTGCCAGCAGCTTGTTAGCGGGGGGCTCCTACAATGAGCAGTTCTTC; CDR3aa: CASSLLAGGSYNEQFF
d_gene: .; v_gene: TRBV5-1; abundance: .; j_gene: TRBJ2-1; CDR3nt: TGCGCCAGCAGCGGGGGGCCAGGGTCGAACAATGAGCAGTTCTTC; CDR3aa: CASSGGPGSNNEQFF
d_gene: .; v_gene: TRBV6-1; abundance: .; j_gene: TRBJ1-1; CDR3nt: TGTGCCAGCAGTGTGCTGGGCGGGACAAACACTGAAGCTTTCTTT; CDR3aa: CASSVLGGTNTEAFF
d_gene: .; v_gene: TRBV7-8; abundance: .; j_gene: TRBJ2-2; CDR3nt: TGTGCCAGCAGCCAACAGGGTGGGGCCGGGGAGCTGTTTTTT; CDR3aa: CASSQQGGAGELFF
d_gene: .; v_gene: TRBV7-2; abundance: .; j_gene: TRBJ2-7; CDR3nt: TGTGCCAGCAGCTTAGGGCCAGGACTCTCCTACGAGCAGTACTTC; CDR3aa: CASSLGPGLSYEQYF
d_gene: .; v_gene: TRBV29-1; abundance: .; j_gene: TRBJ1-2; CDR3nt: TGCAGCGTTCTGACCGGAGGCTATGGCTACACCTTC; CDR3aa: CSVLTGGYGYTF
d_gene: .; v_gene: TRBV30; abundance: .; j_gene: TRBJ1-1; CDR3nt: TGTGCCTGGAGTCCATTCACCACAAGCAACCTCGAAGCTTTCTTT; CDR3aa: CAWSPFTTSNLEAFF
d_gene: TRBD1; v_gene: TRBV5-1; abundance: few; j_gene: TRBJ1-2; CDR3nt: TGCGCCAGCAGCTCCGGGACAGGGGACTATGGCTACACCTTC; CDR3aa: CASSSGTGDYGYTF